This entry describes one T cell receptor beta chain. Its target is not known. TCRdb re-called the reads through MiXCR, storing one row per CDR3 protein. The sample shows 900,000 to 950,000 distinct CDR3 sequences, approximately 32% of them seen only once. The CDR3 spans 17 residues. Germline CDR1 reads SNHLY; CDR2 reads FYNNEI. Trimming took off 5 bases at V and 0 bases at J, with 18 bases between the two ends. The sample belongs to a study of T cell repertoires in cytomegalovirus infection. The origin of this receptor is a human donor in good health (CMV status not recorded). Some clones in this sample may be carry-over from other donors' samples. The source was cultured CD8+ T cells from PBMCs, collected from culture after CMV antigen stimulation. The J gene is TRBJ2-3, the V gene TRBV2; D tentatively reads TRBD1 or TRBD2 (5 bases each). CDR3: CASSTWDPRASTDTQYF. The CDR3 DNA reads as TGTGCCAGCAGTACCTGGGACCCCCGGGCCAGCACAGATACGCAGTATTTT.